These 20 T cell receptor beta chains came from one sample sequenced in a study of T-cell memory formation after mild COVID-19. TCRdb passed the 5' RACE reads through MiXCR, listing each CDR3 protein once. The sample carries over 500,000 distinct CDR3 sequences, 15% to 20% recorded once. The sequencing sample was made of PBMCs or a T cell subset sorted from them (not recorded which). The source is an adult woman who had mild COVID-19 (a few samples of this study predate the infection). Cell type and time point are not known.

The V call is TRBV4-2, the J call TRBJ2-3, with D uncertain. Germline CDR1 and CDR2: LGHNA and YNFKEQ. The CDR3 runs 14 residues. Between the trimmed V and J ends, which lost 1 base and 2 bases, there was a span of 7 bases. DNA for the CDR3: TGTGCCAGCAGCCAAGTACAGCTCACAGATACGCAGTATTTT. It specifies CASSQVQLTDTQYF.

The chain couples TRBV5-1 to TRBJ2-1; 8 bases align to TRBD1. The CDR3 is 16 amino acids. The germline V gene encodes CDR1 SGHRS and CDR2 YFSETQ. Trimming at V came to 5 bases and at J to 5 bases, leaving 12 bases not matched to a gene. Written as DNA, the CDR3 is TGCGCCAGCAGACAAGAGACAGGGGCGGTGCACAATGAGCAGTTCTTC. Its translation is CASRQETGAVHNEQFF.

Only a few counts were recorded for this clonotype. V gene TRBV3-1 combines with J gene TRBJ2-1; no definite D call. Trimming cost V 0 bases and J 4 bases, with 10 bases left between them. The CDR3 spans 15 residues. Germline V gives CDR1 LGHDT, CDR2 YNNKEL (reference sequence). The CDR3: CASSQDLSAYNEQFF. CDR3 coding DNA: TGTGCCAGCAGCCAAGATTTGTCGGCTTACAATGAGCAGTTCTTC.

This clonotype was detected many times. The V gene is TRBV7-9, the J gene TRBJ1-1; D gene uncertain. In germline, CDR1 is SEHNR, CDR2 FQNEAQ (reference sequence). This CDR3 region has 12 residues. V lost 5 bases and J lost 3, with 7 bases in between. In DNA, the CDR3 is TGTGCCAGCAGCCCCGCCGACACTGAAGCTTTCTTT. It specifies CASSPADTEAFF.

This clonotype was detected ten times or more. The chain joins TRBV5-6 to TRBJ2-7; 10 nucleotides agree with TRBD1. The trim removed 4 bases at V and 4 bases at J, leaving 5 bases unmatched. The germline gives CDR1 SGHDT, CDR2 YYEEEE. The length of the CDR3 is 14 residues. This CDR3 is CASSPRQGAYEQYF. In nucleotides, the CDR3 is TGTGCCAGCAGCCCAAGACAGGGGGCATACGAGCAGTACTTC.

The CDR3, as DNA: TGTGCCAGCCTCCAGGGACGACACAATGAGCAGTTCTTC. Protein sequence: CASLQGRHNEQFF. The genes are TRBV5-6 and TRBJ2-1; perhaps D is TRBD1 or TRBD2 (5 bases each). This CDR3 contains 13 residues. V was pared by 7 bases and J by 5 bases, with 13 bases between. CDR1 and CDR2 from the germline V gene are SGHDT and YYEEEE.

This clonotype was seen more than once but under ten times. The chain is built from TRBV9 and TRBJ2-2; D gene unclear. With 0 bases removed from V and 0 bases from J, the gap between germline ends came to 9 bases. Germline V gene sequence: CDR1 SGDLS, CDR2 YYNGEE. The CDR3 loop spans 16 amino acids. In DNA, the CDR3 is TGTGCCAGCAGCGTAGCAGGACGTCCGAACACCGGGGAGCTGTTTTTT. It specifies CASSVAGRPNTGELFF.

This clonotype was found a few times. The CDR3 reads CASSQVSVRKSLLQFF. In nucleotides, the CDR3 is TGTGCCAGCAGCCAAGTCTCAGTCCGGAAAAGTCTCCTGCAGTTCTTC. The chain employs TRBV14 and TRBJ2-1; D unclear. Germline values: CDR1 SGHDN, CDR2 FVKESK. The germline V and J ends were trimmed by 1 base and 12 bases, with 22 bases remaining between them. The CDR3 loop spans 16 amino acids.

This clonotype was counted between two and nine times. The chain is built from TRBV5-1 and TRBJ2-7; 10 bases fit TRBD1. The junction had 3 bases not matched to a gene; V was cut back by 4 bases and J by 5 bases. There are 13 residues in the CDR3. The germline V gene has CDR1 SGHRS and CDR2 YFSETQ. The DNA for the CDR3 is TGCGCCAGCAGCCAGGACAGGGGGAACGAGCAGTACTTC. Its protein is CASSQDRGNEQYF.

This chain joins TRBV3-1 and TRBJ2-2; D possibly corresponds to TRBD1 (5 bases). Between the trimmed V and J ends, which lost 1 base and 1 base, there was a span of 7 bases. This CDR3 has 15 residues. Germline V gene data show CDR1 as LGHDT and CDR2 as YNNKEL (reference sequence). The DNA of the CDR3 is TGTGCCAGCAGCCAAGCTAGGGGGAACACCGGGGAGCTGTTTTTT. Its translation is CASSQARGNTGELFF.

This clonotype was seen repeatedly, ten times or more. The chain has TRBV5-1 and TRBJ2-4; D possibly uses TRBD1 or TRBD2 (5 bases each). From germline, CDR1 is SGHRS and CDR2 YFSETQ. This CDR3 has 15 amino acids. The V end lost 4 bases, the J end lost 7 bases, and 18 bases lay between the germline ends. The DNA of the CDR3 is TGCGCCAGCAGCGAAGGACATATCAGGGAGAACATTCAGTACTTC. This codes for CASSEGHIRENIQYF.

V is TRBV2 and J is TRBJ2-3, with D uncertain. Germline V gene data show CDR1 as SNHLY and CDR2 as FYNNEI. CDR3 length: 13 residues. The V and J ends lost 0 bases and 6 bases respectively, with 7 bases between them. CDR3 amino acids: CASSEAMKDTQYF. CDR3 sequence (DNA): TGTGCCAGCAGTGAAGCGATGAAGGATACGCAGTATTTT.

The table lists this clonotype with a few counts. In nucleotides, the CDR3 is TGTGCCAGCAGTTTCCCATCCGCGATCTCTGGAAACACCATATATTTT. It is translated as CASSFPSAISGNTIYF. This sequence joins TRBV12-3 or TRBV12-4 and TRBJ1-3, with D unclear. With 3 bases removed from V and 0 bases from J, the gap between germline ends came to 12 bases. The CDR3 consists of 16 residues.

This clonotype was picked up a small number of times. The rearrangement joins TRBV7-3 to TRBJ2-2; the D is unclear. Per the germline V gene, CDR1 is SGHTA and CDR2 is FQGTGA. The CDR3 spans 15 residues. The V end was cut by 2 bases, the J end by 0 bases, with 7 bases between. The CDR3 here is CASSLGATNTGELFF. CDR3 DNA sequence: TGTGCCAGCAGCTTAGGTGCGACGAACACCGGGGAGCTGTTTTTT.

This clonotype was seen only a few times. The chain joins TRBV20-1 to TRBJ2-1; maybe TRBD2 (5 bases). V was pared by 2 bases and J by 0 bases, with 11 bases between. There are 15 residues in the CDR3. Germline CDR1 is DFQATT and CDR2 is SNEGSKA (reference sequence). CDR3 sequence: CSARPDYTSYNEQFF. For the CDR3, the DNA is TGCAGTGCTAGACCTGACTACACCTCCTACAATGAGCAGTTCTTC.

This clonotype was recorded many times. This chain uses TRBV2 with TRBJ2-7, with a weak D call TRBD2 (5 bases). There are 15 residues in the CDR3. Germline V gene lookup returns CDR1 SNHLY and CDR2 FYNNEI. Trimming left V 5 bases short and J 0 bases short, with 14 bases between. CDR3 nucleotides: TGTGCCAGCAGTTATCGGGGTCGAAGCTCCTACGAGCAGTACTTC. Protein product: CASSYRGRSSYEQYF.

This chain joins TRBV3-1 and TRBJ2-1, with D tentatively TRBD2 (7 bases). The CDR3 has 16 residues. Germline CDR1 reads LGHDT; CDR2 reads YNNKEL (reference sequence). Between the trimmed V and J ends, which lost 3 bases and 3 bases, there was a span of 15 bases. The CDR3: CASSHGRGTNYNEQFF. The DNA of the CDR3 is TGTGCCAGCAGCCATGGGCGGGGGACAAACTACAATGAGCAGTTCTTC.

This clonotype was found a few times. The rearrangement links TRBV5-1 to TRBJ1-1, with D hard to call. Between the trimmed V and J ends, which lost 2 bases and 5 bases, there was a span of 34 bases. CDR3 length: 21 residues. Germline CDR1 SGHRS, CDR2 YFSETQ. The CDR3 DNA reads TGCGCCAGCAGCTTTGGCCCTGATGGCACCCGTTATTCCCATATGTTAACTGAAGCTTTCTTT. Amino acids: CASSFGPDGTRYSHMLTEAFF. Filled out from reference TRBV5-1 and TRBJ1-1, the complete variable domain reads KAGVTQTPRYLIKTRGQQVTLSCSPISGHRSVSWYQQTPGQGLQFLFEYFSETQRNKGNFPGRFSGRQFSNSRSEMNVSTLELGDSALYLCASSFGPDGTRYSHMLTEAFFGQGTRLTVV.

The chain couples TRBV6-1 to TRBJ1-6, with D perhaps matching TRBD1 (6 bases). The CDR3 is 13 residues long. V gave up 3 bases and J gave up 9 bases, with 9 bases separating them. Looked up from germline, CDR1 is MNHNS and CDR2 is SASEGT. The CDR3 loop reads CASSDYRASPLHF. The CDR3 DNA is TGTGCCAGCAGTGACTACAGGGCTTCACCCCTCCACTTT.

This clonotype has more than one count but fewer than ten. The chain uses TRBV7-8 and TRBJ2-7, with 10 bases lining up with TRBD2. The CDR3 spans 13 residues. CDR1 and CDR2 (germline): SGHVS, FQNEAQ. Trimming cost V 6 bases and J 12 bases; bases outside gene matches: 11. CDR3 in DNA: TGTGCCAGCAGTTCCGGACTAGCGGAGATCGGGTACTTC. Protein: CASSSGLAEIGYF.